These 6 T cell receptor beta chains share one sample of origin, sequenced in a study of regulatory T cells in long-lasting Graves disease. HTBI primers from iRepertoire and Arm-PCR of CDR3 regions yielded the TCR beta libraries. Using its own MiXCR run on the multiplex PCR reads, TCRdb lists one record per CDR3 protein. This table has around 460,000 distinct CDR3 sequences, around a fifth appearing once. The time point is: persistent/refractory GD, antithyroid drugs over 5 years with positive TRAb. PBMC RNA was the source of the TCR library. The input for sequencing was peripheral blood mononuclear cells (PBMCs), taken when the disease was refractory, from a patient treated with antithyroid drugs. Receptors were obtained from a female donor with Graves disease.

The rearrangement joins TRBV19 to TRBJ2-7; no clear D gene. The CDR3 has 14 residues. V shed 4 bases and J shed 6 bases, with 16 bases lying between them. CDR1 LNHDA and CDR2 SQIVND come from the germline V gene (reference sequence). The CDR3 sequence is CASSNSARTGEQYF. The DNA of the CDR3 is TGTGCCAGTAGTAACTCGGCCCGGACGGGCGAGCAGTACTTC.

This clonotype has just a few counts. The chain uses TRBV10-3 and TRBJ2-2, with 10 bases matching TRBD1. CDR3 length equals 16 residues. V shed 3 bases and J 5 bases; nucleotides not matched to a gene: 6. CDR1 and CDR2 (germline): ENHRY, SYGVKD. The CDR3 DNA follows: TGTGCCATCAGTGATGACGGGACAGGGGAAACCGGGGAGCTGTTTTTT. Its translation is CAISDDGTGETGELFF.

This clonotype was counted only a few times. The genes are TRBV29-1 and TRBJ2-4; 8 nucleotides align to TRBD2. This CDR3 comprises 15 residues. CDR1 is SQVTM and CDR2 is ANQGSEA in the germline V gene. With 5 bases clipped from V and 0 bases from J, the junction kept 6 bases outside the gene matches. CDR3 DNA sequence: TGCAGCGTTAGCGGGAGAGGAGGAGCCAAAAACATTCAGTACTTC. Translating gives CSVSGRGGAKNIQYF.

The chain links TRBV6-1 to TRBJ1-1; possible D gene TRBD1, 5 bases. Germline CDR1 is MNHNS and CDR2 is SASEGT. The CDR3 has 14 amino acids. V lost 10 bases and J 4 bases, leaving 19 bases between the germline ends. CDR3 amino acids: CATGRGGSGTEAFF. The DNA for the CDR3 is TGTGCCACCGGTCGGGGGGGGTCCGGCACTGAAGCTTTCTTT.

This clonotype was picked up many times. This chain joins TRBV5-1 and TRBJ1-1; TRBD1 might be the D (5 bases). Germline V gives CDR1 SGHRS, CDR2 YFSETQ. The V and J ends lost 0 bases and 6 bases respectively, with 12 bases between them. This CDR3 region has 14 residues. CDR3 in amino acids: CASSLVSLGAEAFF. In DNA, the CDR3 is TGCGCCAGCAGCTTGGTGTCGTTGGGGGCTGAAGCTTTCTTT.

This clonotype was seen more than once but under ten times. The chain couples TRBV28 to TRBJ2-6; 10 bases line up with TRBD1. The CDR3 loop spans 15 amino acids. The V gene end was trimmed by 7 bases and the J gene end by 8 bases; junction bases not matched to a gene: 8. Germline V lookup: CDR1 MDHEN, CDR2 SYDVKM. This CDR3 reads CASTPQDRGTNVLTF. The CDR3 coding sequence is TGTGCCAGCACCCCTCAGGACAGGGGGACCAACGTCCTGACTTTC.